The 30 T cell receptor beta chains reported below all come from one sample, sequenced in a study of blood T cell repertoires in COVID-19 (dated by TCRdb to about 2020). Library preparation employed the immunoSEQ multiplex PCR assay. Not all clones reach the TCRdb copy of this immuneACCESS table, which keeps in-frame sequences only. Checked studies attribute under half of the gap to unresolved V genes and leave the rest unexplained. The sample records about 230,000 clones, 65% to 90% of which are singletons. The leading ten clones occupy around a tenth of the sample. The sequenced sample consisted of peripheral blood. The receptors come from a man aged 45 to 65 with COVID-19, enrolled during active disease.

This sequence joins TRBV5-6 and TRBJ2-7; TRBD1 matches at 9 bases. The V gene's germline CDR1 is SGHDT and CDR2 YYEEEE. After removal of 0 bases from V and 2 bases from J, the junction contained 9 bases not matched to a gene. The CDR3 spans 17 residues. CDR3 residues: CASSLVFRGTGTYEQYF. The CDR3 nucleotides read TGTGCCAGCAGCTTGGTATTTAGGGGGACAGGGACCTACGAGCAGTACTTC.

The chain uses TRBV5-1 and TRBJ2-3; 9 bases align to TRBD1. Unmatched junction bases numbered 3, after V lost 2 bases and J lost 2 bases. This CDR3 is built from 15 residues. Germline V lookup: CDR1 SGHRS, CDR2 YFSETQ. The CDR3 DNA follows: TGCGCCAGCAGCTTTGGGACAGGGAACACAGATACGCAGTATTTT. Translation: CASSFGTGNTDTQYF.

The J gene is TRBJ2-2, the V gene TRBV2; 7 bases agree with TRBD1. The CDR3 is made up of 15 amino acids. Trimming cost V 7 bases and J 0 bases; bases outside gene matches: 5. Germline V CDR1 and CDR2: SNHLY, FYNNEI. CDR3 coding DNA: TGTGCCAGCACAGGACAGGTATCGAACACCGGGGAGCTGTTTTTT. Translating gives CASTGQVSNTGELFF.

This chain connects TRBV7-3 to TRBJ2-5; the D is unclear. Germline V gene sequence: CDR1 SGHTA, CDR2 FQGTGA. V lost 5 bases and J 1 base, leaving 11 bases between the germline ends. The CDR3 is 14 residues long. The CDR3 spells CASSLSPGQETQYF. The CDR3, as DNA: TGTGCCAGCAGCCTCTCTCCAGGCCAAGAGACCCAGTACTTC.

The CDR3 region is CASSLQTGQNSPLHF. CDR3 nucleotide sequence: TGTGCCAGCAGCCTGCAGACAGGGCAGAATTCACCCCTCCACTTT. This chain links TRBV5-8 with TRBJ1-6; TRBD1 matches at 7 bases. This CDR3 is built from 15 residues. The V segment lost 4 bases and the J segment 7 bases; nucleotides outside the gene matches: 8. Germline V gene lookup returns CDR1 SGHTS and CDR2 YDEGEE.

The chain carries TRBV5-6 and TRBJ1-2, with 7 bases lining up with TRBD1. Germline values: CDR1 SGHDT, CDR2 YYEEEE. The V and J ends lost 4 bases and 4 bases, in that order; junction bases with no gene match: 7. CDR3 length: 14 amino acids. In DNA, the CDR3 is TGTGCCAGCAGCCGCTCCGGGACAGTCTATGGCTACACCTTC. Protein product: CASSRSGTVYGYTF.

V and J are TRBV5-4 and TRBJ2-2; maybe TRBD2 (5 bases). This CDR3 is built from 15 residues. Germline V gene data show CDR1 as SGHNT and CDR2 as YYREEE (reference sequence). V gave up 4 bases and J gave up 5 bases, with 15 bases separating them. In nucleotides, the CDR3 is TGTGCCAGCAGCCTCGGTGGGGTAGCGACCGGGGAGCTGTTTTTT. As protein: CASSLGGVATGELFF.

The chain carries TRBV18 and TRBJ1-6; the D is unclear. Deletions cut 3 bases from V and 8 bases from J, with 11 bases between. This CDR3 has 14 residues. In germline, CDR1 is KGHSH, CDR2 LQKENI. The CDR3 protein is CASSPEGIDSPLHF. The CDR3 nucleotides read TGTGCCAGCTCACCGGAGGGAATCGATTCACCCCTCCACTTT.

The chain is built from TRBV19 and TRBJ1-5, with 8 bases fitting TRBD1. CDR1 and CDR2 (germline): LNHDA, SQIVND (reference sequence). The J segment lost 6 bases and the V segment lost 10 bases, leaving 2 bases of the junction unmatched. This CDR3 spans 11 amino acids. The CDR3 sequence: CATGTGQPQHF. The CDR3 coding sequence is TGTGCCACCGGGACAGGTCAGCCCCAGCATTTT.

This chain connects TRBV25-1 to TRBJ1-2; TRBD1 agrees at 9 bases. J lost 7 bases, V lost 2 bases, and 5 bases had no gene match. CDR1 is MGHDK, CDR2 SYGVNS, per germline. CDR3 length: 14 amino acids. CDR3 amino acids: CASSEPGTGIGYTF. The CDR3 nucleotides are TGTGCCAGCAGTGAACCCGGGACAGGGATTGGCTACACCTTC.

V and J are TRBV3-1 (or the pseudogene TRBV3-2) and TRBJ2-3; TRBD2 agrees at 8 bases. This CDR3 spans 16 amino acids. Germline V lookup: CDR1 LGHDT, CDR2 YNNKEL (reference sequence). The junction had 3 bases not matched to a gene; V was cut back by 0 bases and J by 1 base. The CDR3 loop reads CASSQDLRGGTDTQYF. The CDR3 DNA reads as TGTGCCAGCAGCCAAGATTTGCGGGGGGGCACAGATACGCAGTATTTT.

J is TRBJ2-3 and V is TRBV7-2; D might be TRBD2 (6 bases). With 5 bases removed from V and 2 bases from J, the gap between germline ends came to 14 bases. The germline CDR1 and CDR2 sequences are SGHTA and FQGNSA. The CDR3 runs 15 residues. CDR3 in amino acids: CASSPSGLYTDTQYF. CDR3 DNA sequence: TGTGCCAGCAGCCCCTCGGGACTCTACACAGATACGCAGTATTTT.

The rearrangement uses TRBV11-1 and TRBJ2-5; 8 bases agree with TRBD1. Per germline, CDR1 SGHAT and CDR2 FQDESV (reference sequence). Trimming at V came to 0 bases and at J to 3 bases, leaving 3 bases not matched to a gene. There are 15 residues in the CDR3. The CDR3 nucleotides read TGTGCCAGCAGCTTAGCCCCGGACAGGGAAGAGACCCAGTACTTC. Encoded protein: CASSLAPDREETQYF.

The chain employs TRBV27 and TRBJ1-4; 8 nucleotides line up with TRBD1. V was pared by 5 bases and J by 0 bases, with 5 bases of the junction left unmatched. CDR3 size: 16 residues. Germline CDR1 is MNHEY and CDR2 is SMNVEV (reference sequence). The chain's CDR3 is CASSRIQGATNEKLFF. Here the CDR3 DNA reads TGTGCCAGCAGTCGCATACAGGGGGCAACTAATGAAAAACTGTTTTTT.

This chain joins TRBV3-1 (or the pseudogene TRBV3-2) and TRBJ2-7; 10 bases agree with TRBD2. The ends lost 4 bases at V and 6 bases at J; junction bases unmatched: 6. The CDR3 runs 14 residues. Looked up from germline, CDR1 is LGHDT and CDR2 is YNNKEL (reference sequence). The CDR3 spells CASSLGTSDLEQYF. Here the CDR3 DNA reads TGTGCCAGCAGCCTCGGGACTAGCGACCTCGAGCAGTACTTC.

The rearrangement links TRBV29-1 to TRBJ1-4; no reliable D call. This CDR3 comprises 15 residues. Per the germline V gene, CDR1 is SQVTM and CDR2 is ANQGSEA. V lost 0 bases and J lost 3, with 11 bases in between. DNA of the CDR3: TGCAGCGTTGAAGACCGGAGTAAGGCTAATGAAAAACTGTTTTTT. This encodes CSVEDRSKANEKLFF.

The chain employs TRBV5-1 and TRBJ1-1; D remains unclear. Deletions cut 0 bases from V and 0 bases from J, with 6 bases between. This CDR3 region has 14 residues. Germline CDR1 SGHRS, CDR2 YFSETQ. The CDR3 DNA follows: TGCGCCAGCAGCTTGGGACTGATGAACACTGAAGCTTTCTTT. It translates to CASSLGLMNTEAFF.

The chain employs TRBV27 and TRBJ2-1; TRBD2 matches 7 bases. The CDR3 consists of 15 residues. The junction had 7 bases not matched to a gene; V was cut back by 7 bases and J by 1 base. Germline CDR1 and CDR2: MNHEY and SMNVEV (reference sequence). The CDR3 reads CASKRGGVSYNEQFF. Here the CDR3 DNA reads TGTGCCAGCAAGCGGGGCGGGGTATCCTACAATGAGCAGTTCTTC.

The rearrangement joins TRBV19 to TRBJ1-1, with D hard to call. CDR1 and CDR2 from the germline V gene are LNHDA and SQIVND (reference sequence). The CDR3 has 14 amino acids. V was shortened by 6 bases and J by 4 bases, with 15 bases between the two germline ends. Written as DNA, the CDR3 is TGTGCCAGTAGGAGGGAGAGCTGGGGCACTGAAGCTTTCTTT. It specifies CASRRESWGTEAFF.

V gene TRBV11-1 combines with J gene TRBJ2-7; unclear D gene. The V gene lost 0 bases and the J gene lost 1 base, with 7 bases spanning the gap. CDR3 length: 14 residues. Looked up from germline, CDR1 is SGHAT and CDR2 is FQDESV (reference sequence). CDR3 in amino acids: CASSLAGKSYEQYF. As DNA, the CDR3 is TGTGCCAGCAGCTTAGCGGGCAAGTCCTACGAGCAGTACTTC. Using reference TRBV11-1 and TRBJ2-7 for the parts outside the CDR3, the full variable domain is EAEVAQSPRYKITEKSQAVAFWCDPISGHATLYWYRQILGQGPELLVQFQDESVVDDSQLPKDRFSAERLKGVDSTLKIQPAELGDSAMYLCASSLAGKSYEQYFGPGTRLTVT.

The rearrangement joins TRBV27 to TRBJ1-5, with TRBD1 identical over 8 bases. V lost 6 bases, J lost 5 bases, and 6 bases stayed unmatched. Germline lookup yields CDR1 MNHEY and CDR2 SMNVEV (reference sequence). The CDR3 is 14 residues long. The CDR3 is CASSWTGNDQPQHF. The CDR3 DNA follows: TGTGCCAGCAGCTGGACAGGGAATGATCAGCCCCAGCATTTT.

The rearrangement uses TRBV28 and TRBJ1-1, with no clear D. The CDR3 loop spans 14 amino acids. Trimming shortened V by 8 bases and J by 0 bases, and 13 bases separated the two germline ends. CDR1 and CDR2 from the germline V gene are MDHEN and SYDVKM. The CDR3 reads CASARGGMNTEAFF. In nucleotides, the CDR3 is TGTGCCAGCGCCCGGGGAGGGATGAACACTGAAGCTTTCTTT.

For this clone: In the same sample, other DNA sequences code for this CDR3. V usage is TRBV5-1 and J usage is TRBJ1-1; D perhaps matches TRBD1 (5 bases). This CDR3 has 13 amino acids. V gave up 5 bases and J gave up 1 base, with 9 bases separating them. CDR1 and CDR2 from the germline V gene are SGHRS and YFSETQ. The CDR3 region has the DNA TGCGCCAGCAGAACAGGTACGAACACTGAAGCTTTCTTT. It codes for CASRTGTNTEAFF.

The count of this clone is one. This chain joins TRBV5-8 and TRBJ2-6, with TRBD1 matching over 12 bases. Per the germline V gene, CDR1 is SGHTS and CDR2 is YDEGEE. The CDR3 is made up of 18 amino acids. V lost 2 bases to trimming and J lost 3 bases; unmatched junction nucleotides: 6. The CDR3 protein is CASSFRDRGLSGANVLTF. In DNA form, the CDR3 reads TGTGCCAGCAGCTTCCGGGACAGGGGGCTTAGTGGGGCCAACGTCCTGACTTTC.

The chain employs TRBV27 and TRBJ1-5, with 8 nucleotides matching TRBD1. CDR3 length equals 13 residues. Trimming took 6 bases from V and 5 from J; bases not matched to a gene: 3. In germline, CDR1 is MNHEY, CDR2 SMNVEV (reference sequence). The CDR3, as DNA: TGTGCCAGCAGACAGGGGGTTTATCAGCCCCAGCATTTT. Encoded protein: CASRQGVYQPQHF.

The chain employs TRBV11-1 and TRBJ2-1; 10 bases fit TRBD1. J gave up 6 bases and V 3 bases, and 8 bases lay outside the gene matches. Germline lookup yields CDR1 SGHAT and CDR2 FQDESV (reference sequence). There are 16 residues in the CDR3. This chain's CDR3 is CASSLDGTGAFNEQFF. The CDR3 DNA is TGTGCCAGCAGCTTGGACGGGACAGGGGCCTTCAATGAGCAGTTCTTC.

The V and J genes are TRBV27 and TRBJ2-1; a possible D gene is TRBD2 (5 bases). Germline V lookup: CDR1 MNHEY, CDR2 SMNVEV (reference sequence). The ends were cut back, 3 bases at V and 7 bases at J, with 22 bases in the middle. The CDR3 loop spans 17 amino acids. The chain's CDR3 is CASSFRPGIVGRNEQFF. CDR3 DNA sequence: TGTGCCAGCAGTTTCCGTCCCGGGATCGTAGGTCGGAATGAGCAGTTCTTC.

The chain uses TRBV5-6 and TRBJ1-5, with D uncertain. V was pared by 0 bases and J by 0 bases, with 10 bases between. Germline CDR1 and CDR2: SGHDT and YYEEEE. The CDR3 extends over 16 amino acids. CDR3 nucleotide sequence: TGTGCCAGCAGCTTGGCAGCGGTACCTAGCAATCAGCCCCAGCATTTT. The encoded protein is CASSLAAVPSNQPQHF.

This clone was seen many times. The chain joins TRBV6-2 or TRBV6-3 to TRBJ1-2; D is ambiguous. This CDR3 has 11 amino acids. CDR1 is MNHEY and CDR2 is SVGEGT in the germline V gene. The V end lost 6 bases, the J end lost 8 bases, and 10 bases lay between the germline ends. The CDR3 sequence is CASSQAGGYTF. CDR3 nucleotide sequence: TGTGCCAGCAGCCAGGCGGGGGGCTACACCTTC.

J is TRBJ1-2 and V is TRBV19, with TRBD1 as a possible D gene (5 bases). Germline V gene lookup returns CDR1 LNHDA and CDR2 SQIVND (reference sequence). Trimming removed 7 bases at V and 4 bases at J, with 16 bases between. The CDR3 loop spans 14 amino acids. The CDR3 loop is CASNHRGYLYGYTF. The CDR3 DNA follows: TGTGCCAGTAATCATAGGGGTTACCTCTATGGCTACACCTTC.